A single sample is the source of the 2 T cell receptor beta chains below, sequenced in a study of blood T cell repertoires in COVID-19. The protocol was immunoSEQ multiplex PCR, while the TCRdb copy is restricted to in-frame clones and leaves out a portion. The sample lists approximately 89,000 clones, 85% to 95% occurring once. The material sequenced was peripheral blood. These receptors all come from a woman aged 55-70 years with active COVID-19.

V and J are TRBV6-2 or TRBV6-3 and TRBJ1-1, with TRBD1 as a possible D gene (5 bases). Germline-derived CDR1 and CDR2 are MNHEY and SVGEGT. This CDR3 is built from 13 residues. V lost 2 bases and J 5 bases, leaving 9 bases between the germline ends. The DNA of the CDR3 is TGTGCCAGCAGTTACCCCGGGGGAACTGAAGCTTTCTTT. Translating it yields CASSYPGGTEAFF.

The rearrangement joins TRBV9 to TRBJ2-1; possible D gene TRBD2, 5 bases. Germline V lookup: CDR1 SGDLS, CDR2 YYNGEE. The CDR3 consists of 13 residues. Trimming cost V 1 base and J 8 bases, with 10 bases left between them. CDR3 sequence reads: CASSVRGMDEQFF. CDR3 nucleotide sequence: TGTGCCAGCAGCGTACGGGGAATGGATGAGCAGTTCTTC.